This is a list of T cell receptor beta chains from one sample in a study of long-term antiretroviral therapy in people with HIV. Profiling relied on immunoSEQ multiplex PCR, and the TCRdb table lists in-frame clones only, not all of them. The sample yields about 13,000 clones, 80% seen once. Sequencing was performed on unsorted PBMCs, taken 3.2 years before starting antiretroviral therapy. These receptors originate from a man aged 40-55 years with HIV. Both conserved end residues are part of each CDR3. Fields, in order: D gene, J gene, V gene, CDR3 length, clone size, CDR3 protein, CDR3 DNA. D genes are given only for firm matches. Clone size is shown for a subset of rows, as once, few, many or a class of expanded clone.

TRBD2,TRBJ2-7,TRBV11-2,15,-,CASSLGGGRGYEQYF,TGTGCCAGCAGCTTAGGGGGCGGGAGGGGATACGAGCAGTACTTC
TRBD1,TRBJ2-1,TRBV2,15,-,CASSEGQGGYNEQFF,TGTGCCAGCAGTGAAGGACAGGGTGGATACAATGAGCAGTTCTTC
-,TRBJ1-1,TRBV5-8,14,-,CASSSEDWNTEAFF,TGTGCCAGCAGCTCGGAGGACTGGAACACTGAAGCTTTCTTT
-,TRBJ1-1,TRBV4-1,13,-,CASSGRLHTEAFF,TGCGCCAGCAGCGGCCGGCTTCACACTGAAGCTTTCTTT
TRBD1,TRBJ1-6,TRBV10-3,14,few,CAISESGTGNPLHF,TGTGCCATCAGTGAGTCGGGGACAGGGAACCCCCTCCACTTT
-,TRBJ2-1,TRBV27,15,-,CASSFSPYLANEQFF,TGTGCCAGCAGTTTCTCACCATACCTAGCGAATGAGCAGTTCTTC
-,TRBJ2-3,TRBV9,14,-,CASSVDRRTDTQYF,TGTGCCAGCAGCGTAGACAGGCGCACAGATACGCAGTATTTT
TRBD1,TRBJ1-6,TRBV30,15,-,CAWSPTGNYNSPLHF,TGTGCCTGGAGTCCGACAGGGAACTATAATTCACCCCTCCACTTT
-,TRBJ2-7,TRBV30,11,once,CAWSTGYEQYF,TGTGCCTGGAGTACAGGATACGAGCAGTACTTC
-,TRBJ1-2,TRBV5-1,13,-,CASSLNGEFGYTF,TGCGCCAGCAGCTTGAACGGGGAATTTGGCTACACCTTC
TRBD1,TRBJ1-5,TRBV2,14,-,CAVGTERSNQPQHF,TGTGCCGTAGGGACAGAGAGAAGCAATCAGCCCCAGCATTTT
-,TRBJ1-2,TRBV7-8,15,-,CASSLEGPSPYGYTF,TGTGCCAGCAGCTTAGAGGGACCAAGCCCTTATGGCTACACCTTC
TRBD1,TRBJ1-2,TRBV5-1,14,-,CASSMGGQVNGYTF,TGCGCCAGCAGCATGGGCGGACAGGTTAATGGCTACACCTTC
-,TRBJ1-1,TRBV5-5,17,once,CASSLEGSGVMNTEAFF,TGTGCCAGCAGCTTGGAGGGGTCAGGGGTTATGAACACTGAAGCTTTCTTT
-,TRBJ2-7,TRBV6-6,12,-,CASGTGRNEQYF,TGTGCCAGCGGAACAGGGAGGAACGAGCAGTACTTC
-,TRBJ2-2,TRBV19,14,-,CASSIGPNYGELFF,TGTGCCAGTAGTATAGGACCCAACTACGGGGAGCTGTTTTTT
TRBD2,TRBJ2-1,TRBV27,13,large,CATAGLAGNEQFF,TGTGCCACCGCGGGACTAGCGGGGAATGAGCAGTTCTTC
-,TRBJ1-1,TRBV5-5,14,-,CASSIHRLNTEAFF,TGTGCCAGCAGCATCCACAGGTTGAACACTGAAGCTTTCTTT
-,TRBJ2-5,TRBV6-1,13,-,CASAYDSPETQYF,TGTGCCAGCGCCTATGACAGTCCAGAGACCCAGTACTTC
TRBD1,TRBJ1-2,TRBV6-1,15,few,CASSDVRGQGHGYTF,TGTGCCAGCAGTGACGTTAGGGGACAGGGCCATGGCTACACCTTC
TRBD1,TRBJ1-4,TRBV5-6,15,-,CASSLPGQGKEKLFF,TGTGCCAGCAGCTTACCGGGACAGGGGAAAGAAAAACTGTTTTTT
TRBD2,TRBJ2-1,TRBV27,15,medium-sized,CASSEPSGAYNEQFF,TGTGCCAGCAGTGAGCCTAGCGGGGCCTACAATGAGCAGTTCTTC
-,TRBJ1-6,TRBV27,18,few,CASSSGPEGLFIRSPLHF,TGTGCCAGCTCCTCTGGCCCCGAGGGGCTTTTCATCCGTTCACCCCTCCACTTT
TRBD1,TRBJ1-2,TRBV27,14,-,CASSFGDRGYGYTF,TGTGCCAGCAGTTTCGGGGACAGGGGCTATGGCTACACCTTC
-,TRBJ1-6,TRBV6-1,14,once,CASSVMETNSPLHF,TGTGCCAGCAGTGTGATGGAGACAAATTCACCCCTCCACTTT
TRBD1,TRBJ1-5,TRBV4-1,18,-,CASSPMPGQGAGNQPQHF,TGCGCCAGCAGCCCCATGCCGGGACAGGGGGCTGGCAATCAGCCCCAGCATTTT
-,TRBJ1-1,TRBV2,14,-,CASSAFGGVTEAFF,TGTGCCAGCAGTGCCTTCGGAGGGGTAACTGAAGCTTTCTTT